This T cell receptor (beta chain) comes out of a study of blood T cell repertoires in COVID-19 (dated by TCRdb to the early 2020s). Background on the whole study: Samples covering the acute and convalescent phases of COVID-19 were provided by collaborators in the United States, Italy and Spain. The sample metadata nearly always contained a de-identified subject ID, COVID-19 status, age in years and sex. Where available, HLA class I and class II types were obtained from metadata supplied by the sample provider rather than from assay-based typing. Samples came from the ongoing ImmuneRACE study (first 160 participants) plus 1,254 subjects from 6 global collaborators. The prospective study material was composed of cDNA or gDNA derived from T cells, B-cell-depleted T cells, or PBMCs. Subjects who had been exposed to COVID-19, were actively infected with it, or had recovered from it provided the deeply sampled blood TCRbeta repertoires that made up the dataset. The repertoires were made available in a free public database intended to serve as a resource for research on the immune response to SARS-CoV-2. Summary of the overall study and its limitations: The quantity of clinical and demographic metadata differed by source and by participant and was supplied without curation.

Trimmed from V: 2 bases; trimmed from J: 4 bases; junction bases lacking a gene match: 1. The CDR3, from cysteine to phenylalanine, totals 13 residues. This entry keeps only the CDR3 DNA: 39 bases, framed from base 1. As encoded in the germline V gene, CDR1 is SGHRS while CDR2 is YFSETQ. Points on this clone: The clone's antigen remains unknown. There are no base qualities to consult, and no much larger clone falls within one base.

Collaborating institutions collected whole blood in K2EDTA tubes following their own protocols. For TCRbeta analysis, collaborators shipped samples in one of three forms: frozen whole blood, isolated PBMCs, or DNA extracted from either of those sample types. TCRbeta CDR3 regions were amplified from genomic DNA using the immunoSEQ Assay, a bias-controlled multiplex PCR. The paper's data handling went like this. Nucleated cell counts per sample were estimated from amplification of reference gene primers within the assay. To quantify the absolute abundance of each unique TCRbeta CDR3 rearrangement, sequence reads were collapsed and filtered. Productive Simpson clonality was computed per sample as the square root of Simpson's diversity index over productive rearrangements. What TCRdb holds here is the immuneACCESS table cut down to in-frame rearrangements. Part of the clones is not present; checked against another copy, under half of the missing clones reflect an unresolved V gene, and the others are unexplained. That table supplies the V and J calls and clone size; D and trimming were determined from the DNA. This sample comprises more than 150,000 clones, roughly 80% of them detected only once. Under 5.5% of the sample belongs to the ten largest clones.

The sequence came from a woman aged 30 to 39 with acute or convalescent COVID-19. The sequenced sample was peripheral blood. This chain is built from TRBV5-1 and TRBJ2-7; 9 junctional bases match TRBD1. The CDR3 reads CASSFGTGYEQYF. The sequence in DNA is TGCGCCAGCAGCTTCGGGACAGGGTACGAGCAGTACTTC.